Here is one T cell receptor (beta chain) with its context. There is no known antigen for this receptor. No base quality values were provided; no much bigger clone lies one nucleotide off. CDR1 MNHEY and CDR2 SVGAGI were looked up in the germline V gene. The CDR3 sequence holds 14 residues, the cysteine and phenylalanine included. The entry retains the CDR3 DNA only, 42 bases that are in frame from base 1. V trim: 7 bases; J trim: 5 bases; unmatched bases: 7. Using the deep immunoSEQ assay, TCR CDR3 regions were amplified from genomic DNA by multiplex PCR. Extracted genomic DNA from each cell subset was spread evenly across all wells of several immunoSEQ 96-well plates, with each plate serving as a replicate. For sorted subsets, approximately 190 ng of genomic DNA, equivalent to 25,000 to 35,000 T cell genomes, went into each replicate PCR. Purified libraries were measured with a Qubit 3.0 fluorometer, size-checked on a Bioanalyzer 2100, and measured again with the KAPA Library Quantification kit. A separate single-read 150-cycle Illumina NextSeq 550 flow cell was used to sequence each immunoSEQ 96-well plate. Under the source paper's analysis protocol: Because the immunoSEQ output held only junctional sequences and lacked quality scores, the filtering could not match the filtering applied to full-length reads. To assign V/J genes and CDR3, sequences were annotated against IMGT germline references using PyIR, a Python wrapper for IgBLAST v1.9. Reads were removed for weak V/J assignments (E-value above 1e-6), missing CDR3, stop codons, out-of-frame junctions, or ambiguous translated residues. A V3J clonotype was defined by an identical inferred V gene, J gene, and CDR3 amino acid sequence. Percentage overlap between repertoires was calculated by dividing the number of shared unique clonotypes by the size of the smaller repertoire. Repertoire richness was assessed with RTK rarefaction, the Chao1 estimator, and Recon v2.1 estimates of unobserved clonotypes. For all TCRbeta clonotypes obtained by the gDNA method from a handful of donors, generation probabilities were computed with OLGA. Entries here come from immuneACCESS through TCRdb and include only in-frame sequences with V and J called. Some clones fail to appear in such tables; in the studies checked, an unresolved V gene covers under half of the shortfall, and the cause of the remainder is unknown. D and trimming were read from the DNA, whereas the V and J calls and clone size are those reported in that table. Across this sample there are about 2.4 million clones, with over 85% seen only once. The top ten clonotypes cover approximately 0.37% of the sample.

These data are taken from a study of shared clonotypes between healthy human individuals (dated by TCRdb to the early 2020s). With regard to the full study: The cohort comprised two women and a few men aged 18 to 49 years. Per donor, leukapheresis produced somewhere between about 0.9 and 9 billion PBMCs. Libraries were prepared and TCR repertoires were sequenced by different laboratories using diverse techniques, in order to increase sequencing depth and limit assay-specific biases. For each donor, CD4 naive and CD4 memory were each given three plates, CD8 naive was given two plates, and CD8 memory was given one plate. Blood TCR repertoires of a handful of healthy adults were deeply sequenced to estimate repertoire size and the extent of clonotype sharing between individuals. Results and caveats for the whole study, not just this receptor: Estimated clonotype richness was generally larger for naive than for memory subsets. Across a few donors, roughly 5.4% of naive CD4, roughly 3.8% of naive CD8, 2.3% of memory CD4, and under 0.45% of memory CD8 clonotypes were shared. Compared with non-shared clonotypes, the clonotypes found in all four sorted-subset donors had higher generation probabilities. Sampling was limited to blood, and TCR repertoires in tissue likely differ from TCR repertoires in blood. Pairwise subsampling indicated that sequencing depth was expected to affect the degree of clonotype sharing among donors. Rarefaction of sorted-subset datasets indicated incomplete sequencing despite the large sequencing depth. Because the study included only a small number of donors, the genetic and exposure-history diversity represented was limited.

The donors were healthy, HIV-negative adults who had no recently reported acute infections or vaccinations. Every donor was a Caucasian adult living in Nashville, Tennessee, USA. Magnetic negative selection was used to enrich CD4+ T cells, after which naive cells were positively selected on CD45RA and the negative fraction became the memory subset. Blood was collected by leukapheresis, and PBMCs were isolated by Ficoll-Histopaque density gradient centrifugation and then cryopreserved in liquid nitrogen vapor phase. Analytical flow cytometry was used to check the purity and quantity of each magnetically sorted T cell population. From each sorted fraction, genomic DNA was isolated and quantified by UV absorbance on a Nanodrop 2000c.

This sequence was found in a man aged 18 to 30 in good health. Some clones in this sample may be carry-over from other donors' samples. The rearrangement joined TRBV6-5 to TRBJ2-3, and 9 junction bases match TRBD1. The specimen was naive CD4+ T cells from PBMCs. Explained via the paper, the cell subset or site label denotes: CD45RA+ positively selected. The bases read TGTGCCAGCAAACTGGGACAGGGAGGAGATACGCAGTATTTT. Its protein product is CASKLGQGGDTQYF.